These 2 T cell receptor beta chains originate from one sample sequenced in a study of blood T cell repertoires in COVID-19. Measured with immunoSEQ multiplex PCR; TCRdb has only the in-frame clones, and not every one. This sample yields roughly 250,000 clones, of which roughly 80% are seen a single time; roughly 9.6% belongs to the top ten. Sequenced: peripheral blood. These receptor sequences come from a woman aged 80 or older with acute or convalescent COVID-19.

This clone was observed once. This chain uses TRBV7-9 with TRBJ1-2, with TRBD1 matching over 9 bases. Germline V gives CDR1 SEHNR, CDR2 FQNEAQ (reference sequence). With V trimmed by 5 bases and J by 7 bases, 11 bases remained unmatched. The CDR3 runs 15 residues. The CDR3 sequence: CASSPSTGGRGGYTF. The CDR3 DNA reads as TGTGCCAGCAGCCCCTCTACAGGGGGCAGGGGTGGCTACACCTTC.

The count of this clone is one. The chain employs TRBV10-1 and TRBJ2-1; TRBD1 agrees at 7 bases. V shed 4 bases and J 2 bases; nucleotides not matched to a gene: 5. The CDR3 is made up of 15 amino acids. Germline-derived CDR1 and CDR2 are WNHNN and SYGVQD (reference sequence). The CDR3 sequence is CASSGEGAAYNEQFF. CDR3 bases: TGCGCCAGCAGTGGTGAGGGGGCAGCCTACAATGAGCAGTTCTTC.